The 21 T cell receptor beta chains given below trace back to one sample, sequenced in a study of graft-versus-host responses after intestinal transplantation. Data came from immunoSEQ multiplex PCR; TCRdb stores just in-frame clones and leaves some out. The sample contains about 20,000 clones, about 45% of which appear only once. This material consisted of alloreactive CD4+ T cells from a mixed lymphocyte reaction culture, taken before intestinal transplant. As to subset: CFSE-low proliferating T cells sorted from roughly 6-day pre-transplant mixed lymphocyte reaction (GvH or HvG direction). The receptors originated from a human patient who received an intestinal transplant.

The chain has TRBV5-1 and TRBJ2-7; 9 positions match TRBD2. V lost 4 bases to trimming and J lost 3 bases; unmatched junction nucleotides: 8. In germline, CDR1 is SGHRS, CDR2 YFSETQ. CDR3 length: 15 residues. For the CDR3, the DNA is TGCGCCAGCAGCGCCCCTAGCGGGGCCTTCTACGAGCAGTACTTC. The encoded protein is CASSAPSGAFYEQYF. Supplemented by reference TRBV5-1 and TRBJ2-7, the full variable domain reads KAGVTQTPRYLIKTRGQQVTLSCSPISGHRSVSWYQQTPGQGLQFLFEYFSETQRNKGNFPGRFSGRQFSNSRSEMNVSTLELGDSALYLCASSAPSGAFYEQYFGPGTRLTVT.

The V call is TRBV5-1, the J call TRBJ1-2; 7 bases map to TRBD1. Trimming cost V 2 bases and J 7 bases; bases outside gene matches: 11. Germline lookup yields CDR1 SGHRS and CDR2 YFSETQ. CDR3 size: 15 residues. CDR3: CASSFQTGLGRGYTF. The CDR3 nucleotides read TGCGCCAGCAGCTTCCAGACAGGGCTAGGCCGTGGCTACACCTTC. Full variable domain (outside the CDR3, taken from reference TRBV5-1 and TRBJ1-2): KAGVTQTPRYLIKTRGQQVTLSCSPISGHRSVSWYQQTPGQGLQFLFEYFSETQRNKGNFPGRFSGRQFSNSRSEMNVSTLELGDSALYLCASSFQTGLGRGYTFGSGTRLTVV.

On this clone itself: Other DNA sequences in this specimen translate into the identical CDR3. The CDR3 bases are TGTGCCAGCAGACGGGACAGGAACACCGGGGAGCTGTTTTTT. As protein: CASRRDRNTGELFF. J is TRBJ2-2 and V is TRBV6-4, with TRBD1 matching 7 bases. Germline CDR1 MRHNA, CDR2 SNTAGT. V shed 6 bases and J 1 base; nucleotides not matched to a gene: 2. The CDR3 spans 14 residues.

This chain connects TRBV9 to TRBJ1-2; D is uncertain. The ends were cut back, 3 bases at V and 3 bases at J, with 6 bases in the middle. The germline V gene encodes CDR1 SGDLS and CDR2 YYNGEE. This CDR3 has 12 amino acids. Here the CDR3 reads CASSDRDYGYTF. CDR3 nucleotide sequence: TGTGCCAGCAGCGACAGAGACTATGGCTACACCTTC.

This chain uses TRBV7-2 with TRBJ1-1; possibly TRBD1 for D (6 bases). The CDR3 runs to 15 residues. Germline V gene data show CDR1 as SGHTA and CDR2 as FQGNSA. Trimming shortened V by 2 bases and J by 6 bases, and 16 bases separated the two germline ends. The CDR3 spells CASSLIQGSISEAFF. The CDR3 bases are TGTGCCAGCAGCTTAATTCAGGGGTCGATCTCTGAAGCTTTCTTT.

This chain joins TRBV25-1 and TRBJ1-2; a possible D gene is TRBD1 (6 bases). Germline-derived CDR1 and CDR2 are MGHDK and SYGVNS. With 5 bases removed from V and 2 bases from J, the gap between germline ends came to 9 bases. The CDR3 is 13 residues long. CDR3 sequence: CASSSTGNYGYTF. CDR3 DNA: TGTGCCAGCAGTAGTACAGGGAACTATGGCTACACCTTC.

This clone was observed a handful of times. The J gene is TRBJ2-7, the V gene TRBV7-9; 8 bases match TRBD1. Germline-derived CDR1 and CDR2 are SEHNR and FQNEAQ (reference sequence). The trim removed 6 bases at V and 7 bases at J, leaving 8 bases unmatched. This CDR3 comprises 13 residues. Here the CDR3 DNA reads TGTGCCAGCAGTAGGACAGGGTTGGGGGAGCAGTACTTC. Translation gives CASSRTGLGEQYF.

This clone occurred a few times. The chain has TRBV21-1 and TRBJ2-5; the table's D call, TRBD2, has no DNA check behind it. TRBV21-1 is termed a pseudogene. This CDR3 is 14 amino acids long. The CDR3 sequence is CASFQGGGQETQYF. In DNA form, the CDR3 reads TGTGCCAGCTTCCAGGGAGGGGGACAAGAGACCCAGTACTTC.

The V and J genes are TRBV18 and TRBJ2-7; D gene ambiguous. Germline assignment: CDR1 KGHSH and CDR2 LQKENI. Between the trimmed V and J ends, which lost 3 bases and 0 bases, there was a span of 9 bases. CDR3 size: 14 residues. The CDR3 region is CASSPAHSSYEQYF. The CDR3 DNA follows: TGTGCCAGCTCACCGGCTCACAGCTCCTACGAGCAGTACTTC.

CDR3 bases: TGTGCCAGCTCACCGACAGCTTCCTACGAGCAGTACTTC. Its protein is CASSPTASYEQYF. The V gene is TRBV18, the J gene TRBJ2-7, with D tentatively TRBD1 (5 bases). CDR3 size: 13 residues. CDR1 KGHSH and CDR2 LQKENI come from the germline V gene. V lost 3 bases, J lost 1 base, and 7 bases lay in between.

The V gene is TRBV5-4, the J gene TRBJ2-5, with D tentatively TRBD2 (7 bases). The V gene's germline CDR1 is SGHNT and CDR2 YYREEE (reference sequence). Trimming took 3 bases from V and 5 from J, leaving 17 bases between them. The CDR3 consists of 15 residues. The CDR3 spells CASSWGGARGETQYF. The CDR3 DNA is TGTGCCAGCAGCTGGGGAGGGGCTAGGGGGGAGACCCAGTACTTC.

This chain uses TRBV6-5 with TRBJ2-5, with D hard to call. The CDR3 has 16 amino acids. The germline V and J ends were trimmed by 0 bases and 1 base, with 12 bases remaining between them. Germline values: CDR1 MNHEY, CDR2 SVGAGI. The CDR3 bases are TGTGCCAGCAGTTACTCCATACCGGGTTTCCAAGAGACCCAGTACTTC. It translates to CASSYSIPGFQETQYF.

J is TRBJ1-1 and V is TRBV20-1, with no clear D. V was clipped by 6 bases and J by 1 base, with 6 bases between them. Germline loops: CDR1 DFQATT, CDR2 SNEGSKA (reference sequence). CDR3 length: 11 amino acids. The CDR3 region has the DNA TGCAGTGCCCCCTGGAACACTGAAGCTTTCTTT. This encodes CSAPWNTEAFF.

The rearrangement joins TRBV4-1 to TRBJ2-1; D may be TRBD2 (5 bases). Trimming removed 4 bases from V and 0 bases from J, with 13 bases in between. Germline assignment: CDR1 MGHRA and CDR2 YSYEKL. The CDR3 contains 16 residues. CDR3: CASSPLGGGSYNEQFF. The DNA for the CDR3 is TGCGCCAGCAGCCCCCTTGGCGGAGGCTCCTACAATGAGCAGTTCTTC.

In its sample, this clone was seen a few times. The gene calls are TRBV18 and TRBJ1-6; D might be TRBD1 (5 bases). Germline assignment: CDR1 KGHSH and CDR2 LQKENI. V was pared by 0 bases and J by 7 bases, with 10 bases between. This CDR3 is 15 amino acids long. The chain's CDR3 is CASSPPVGQNSPLHF. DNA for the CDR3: TGTGCCAGCTCACCACCGGTTGGACAAAATTCACCCCTCCACTTT.

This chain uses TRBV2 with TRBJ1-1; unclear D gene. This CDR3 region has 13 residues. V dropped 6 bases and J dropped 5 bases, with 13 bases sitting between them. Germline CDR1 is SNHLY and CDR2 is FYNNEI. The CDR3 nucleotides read TGTGCCAGCAGGAGATCCCCGGGGACTGAAGCTTTCTTT. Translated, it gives CASRRSPGTEAFF.

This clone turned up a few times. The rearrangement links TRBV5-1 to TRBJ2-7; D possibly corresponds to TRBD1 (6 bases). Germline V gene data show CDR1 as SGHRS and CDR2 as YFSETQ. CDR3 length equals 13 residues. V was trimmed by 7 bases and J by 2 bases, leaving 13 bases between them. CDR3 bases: TGCGCCAGCGCCGGGACATCAGCCTACGAGCAGTACTTC. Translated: CASAGTSAYEQYF.

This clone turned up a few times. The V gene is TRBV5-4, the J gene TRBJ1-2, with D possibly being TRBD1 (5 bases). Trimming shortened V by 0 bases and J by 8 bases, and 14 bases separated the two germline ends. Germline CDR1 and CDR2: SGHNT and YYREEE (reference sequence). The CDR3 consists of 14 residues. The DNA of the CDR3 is TGTGCCAGCAGCTTGGTAGGCAGGGAGGAGGGCTACACCTTC. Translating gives CASSLVGREEGYTF.

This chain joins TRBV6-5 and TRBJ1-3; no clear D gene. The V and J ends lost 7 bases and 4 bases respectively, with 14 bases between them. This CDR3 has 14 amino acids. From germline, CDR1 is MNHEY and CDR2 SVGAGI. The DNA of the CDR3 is TGTGCCAGCATGTGGGCCAGGTCCGGAAACACCATATATTTT. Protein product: CASMWARSGNTIYF.

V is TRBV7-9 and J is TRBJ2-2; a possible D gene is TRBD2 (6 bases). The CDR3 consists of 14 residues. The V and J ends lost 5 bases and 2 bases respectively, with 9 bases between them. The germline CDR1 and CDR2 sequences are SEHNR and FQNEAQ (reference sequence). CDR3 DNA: TGTGCCAGCAGCCAAGGACTAAACACCGGGGAGCTGTTTTTT. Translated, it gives CASSQGLNTGELFF.

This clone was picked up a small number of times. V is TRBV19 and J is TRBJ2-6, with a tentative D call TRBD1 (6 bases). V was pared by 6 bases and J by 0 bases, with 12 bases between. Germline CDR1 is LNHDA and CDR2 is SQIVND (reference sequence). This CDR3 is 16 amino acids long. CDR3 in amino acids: CASSRGQLSGANVLTF. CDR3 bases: TGTGCCAGTAGCAGAGGACAGCTCTCTGGGGCCAACGTCCTGACTTTC.